A selection of T cell receptor beta chains follows, all from one sample in a study of cytomegalovirus exposure and HLA in healthy donors. Clones were sequenced by immunoSEQ multiplex PCR, and TCRdb holds only the in-frame ones, with some missing. The repertoire holds 150,000 to 200,000 clones, approximately 80% seen once, with 7% in the top ten. What was sequenced was PBMCs. Receptors originate from a woman in her forties in good health and CMV-seropositive. The CDR3 runs from the conserved cysteine through the conserved F or W. D genes are given only for firm matches. A row's size may be missing; if present it is once, few, many or a size class.

-,TRBD1,TRBJ2-3,13,TRBV5-1,TGCGCCAGCAGCGCGATTGGACAGGGTACGCAGTATTTT,CASSAIGQGTQYF
-,-,TRBJ2-3,13,TRBV7-2,TGTGCCAGCAGCTTACAGTCCACAGATACGCAGTATTTT,CASSLQSTDTQYF
-,-,TRBJ1-4,16,TRBV5-5,TGTGCCAGCAGCTCCGGAGTAGGGGGTCTTGGTGAAAAACTGTTTTTT,CASSSGVGGLGEKLFF
-,TRBD2,TRBJ2-1,15,TRBV30,TGTGCCTGGAGTGTCGGTAGCGGGGGCCACAATGAGCAGTTCTTC,CAWSVGSGGHNEQFF
-,-,TRBJ2-1,13,TRBV4-3,TGCGCCAGCAGCCATGTAGATCTCCATGAGCAGTTCTTC,CASSHVDLHEQFF
-,TRBD2,TRBJ2-1,12,TRBV2,TGTGCCAGGGGGCAACAGCGGGGGGAGCAGTTCTTC,CARGQQRGEQFF
few,-,TRBJ2-3,13,TRBV30,TGTGCCTGGAGTGATGGAGTCACAGATACGCAGTATTTT,CAWSDGVTDTQYF
-,-,TRBJ2-7,15,TRBV27,TGTGCCAGCAGTCCAACCAGGGTTTTTGGGTACGAGCAGTACTTC,CASSPTRVFGYEQYF
once,-,TRBJ1-4,15,TRBV7-6,TGTGCCAGCAGCTTAGCTCCAGTGACGGGAGAAAAACTGTTTTTT,CASSLAPVTGEKLFF
few,-,TRBJ1-1,17,TRBV9,TGTGCCAGCAGCGTAGTCCCGTCGGGTTTCGATGCCACTGAAGCTTTCTTT,CASSVVPSGFDATEAFF
-,TRBD1,TRBJ1-2,16,TRBV7-9,TGTGCCAGCAGCGCAAATAACAAGGGGGCGCTTCTTGGCTACACCTTC,CASSANNKGALLGYTF
few,TRBD1,TRBJ2-1,15,TRBV11-3,TGTGCCAGCAGCTCAGGGACAGGGGACGACAGTGAGCAGTTCTTC,CASSSGTGDDSEQFF
-,-,TRBJ2-3,14,TRBV4-3,TGCGCCAGCAGCTATGGGACTCCCACAGATACGCAGTATTTT,CASSYGTPTDTQYF
-,-,TRBJ1-1,10,TRBV23-1,TGCGCCAGCACCGGGACTGAAGCTTTCTTT,CASTGTEAFF
-,TRBD1,TRBJ1-2,15,TRBV28,TGTGCCAGCAACCGACAGGGGTCCGCCGGGTATGGCTACACCTTC,CASNRQGSAGYGYTF
-,TRBD2,TRBJ2-5,15,TRBV9,TGTGCCAGCAGCGTAGCTGCGGGGGGAGGAGAGACCCAGTACTTC,CASSVAAGGGETQYF
-,-,TRBJ2-3,17,TRBV11-3,TGTGCCAGCAGCTTATCCAGGACATCACAGTGCACAGATACGCAGTATTTT,CASSLSRTSQCTDTQYF
-,TRBD1,TRBJ1-2,15,TRBV11-2,TGTGCCAGCAGCTTAGAGACGGGACAGAACTATGGCTACACCTTC,CASSLETGQNYGYTF
-,-,TRBJ1-1,13,TRBV29-1,TGCAGCGGGACCCACGGGGGAAACACTGAAGCTTTCTTT,CSGTHGGNTEAFF
-,-,TRBJ1-2,14,TRBV5-1,TGCGCCAGCAGCTTGGGAGATAACAGGAATGGCTACACCTTC,CASSLGDNRNGYTF
few,-,TRBJ2-5,13,TRBV2,TGTGCCAGCAGGGGGCAGGGGTTGGAGACCCAGTACTTC,CASRGQGLETQYF
-,-,TRBJ1-2,13,TRBV2,TGTGCCAGCTCCCCCCGGGGAGGGGATGGCTACACCTTC,CASSPRGGDGYTF
-,TRBD1,TRBJ2-1,15,TRBV7-9,TGTGCCAGCAGCACCCGGGACAGGGCAGAGGATGAGCAGTTCTTC,CASSTRDRAEDEQFF
-,TRBD2,TRBJ2-1,16,TRBV2,TGTGCCAGCAGTGAAGAGACTAGCGCCCTTGGAGGTGAGCAGTTCTTC,CASSEETSALGGEQFF
-,-,TRBJ1-2,12,TRBV2,TGTGCGAGCAGGGTCGGAGTCTATGGCTACACCTTC,CASRVGVYGYTF
-,-,TRBJ1-1,15,TRBV27,TGTGCCAGCAGTGGGGCAGCCGACTTGAACACTGAAGCTTTCTTT,CASSGAADLNTEAFF
once,-,TRBJ1-2,15,TRBV4-3,TGCGCCAGCAGCCCCGGGAGGGACCCATACTATGGCTACACCTTC,CASSPGRDPYYGYTF
-,TRBD1,TRBJ2-3,16,TRBV5-4,TGTGCCAGCAGCTCGAAAACCCAGGGGGTTGCAGATACGCAGTATTTT,CASSSKTQGVADTQYF
few,-,TRBJ2-3,14,TRBV7-2,TGTGCCAGCAGCTTAAGGGGTGAAACAGATACGCAGTATTTT,CASSLRGETDTQYF
-,-,TRBJ2-7,15,TRBV21-1,TGTGCCAGCAGCAAAGCCTGGGACAGGGTAATAGAGCAGTACTTC,CASSKAWDRVIEQYF
-,TRBD1,TRBJ1-2,17,TRBV7-2,TGTGCCAGCAGCTTAGATAAGACAGGGGGCGCTGTTTATGGCTACACCTTC,CASSLDKTGGAVYGYTF
-,TRBD2,TRBJ2-1,16,TRBV5-1,TGCGCCAGCAGGCTCAGCGGGGGTCTCTCCTACAATGAGCAGTTCTTC,CASRLSGGLSYNEQFF
many,-,TRBJ1-1,13,TRBV6-1,TGTGCCAGCCATTCCCAGGGGAACACTGAAGCTTTCTTT,CASHSQGNTEAFF
few,TRBD1,TRBJ1-1,15,TRBV4-2,TGTGCCAGCAGCCAAGAACAGGGGTTGAACACTGAAGCTTTCTTT,CASSQEQGLNTEAFF
-,-,TRBJ2-5,15,TRBV5-1,TGCGCCAGCAGCTTGGGCGCAGGGGTGAGGGAGACCCAGTACTTC,CASSLGAGVRETQYF
-,TRBD1,TRBJ2-7,13,TRBV5-6,TGTGCCAGCAGAAATACAGGGGTAAACGAGCAGTACTTC,CASRNTGVNEQYF
once,TRBD2,TRBJ2-3,14,TRBV7-3,TGTGCCAGCAGTTTAGGCGGGGGGGCAGATACGCAGTATTTT,CASSLGGGADTQYF
-,-,TRBJ2-3,12,TRBV11-3,TGTGCCAGCAGCTCGTTTCAGGGGACGCAGTATTTT,CASSSFQGTQYF
few,-,TRBJ1-2,13,TRBV2,TGTGCCAGCAGTGAGGGGGGGAACTATGGCTACACCTTC,CASSEGGNYGYTF
-,-,TRBJ1-2,13,TRBV11-2,TGTGCCAGCAGCTCCCAACGGAACTATGGCTACACCTTC,CASSSQRNYGYTF
-,TRBD1,TRBJ1-2,14,TRBV6-5,TGTGCCAGCAGTTACTCACGACAGGGCTATGGCTACACCTTC,CASSYSRQGYGYTF